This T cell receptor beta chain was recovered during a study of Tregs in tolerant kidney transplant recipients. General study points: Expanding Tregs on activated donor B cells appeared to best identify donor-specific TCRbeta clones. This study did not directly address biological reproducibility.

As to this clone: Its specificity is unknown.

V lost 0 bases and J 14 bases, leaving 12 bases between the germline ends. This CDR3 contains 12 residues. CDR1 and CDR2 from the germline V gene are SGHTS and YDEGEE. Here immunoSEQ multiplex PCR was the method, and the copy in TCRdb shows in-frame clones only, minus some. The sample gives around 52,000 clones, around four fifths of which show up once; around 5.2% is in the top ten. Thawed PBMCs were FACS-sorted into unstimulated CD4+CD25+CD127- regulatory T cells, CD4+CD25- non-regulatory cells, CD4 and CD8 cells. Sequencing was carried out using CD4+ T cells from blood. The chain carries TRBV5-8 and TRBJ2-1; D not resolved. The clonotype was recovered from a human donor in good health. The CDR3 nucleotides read TGTGCCAGCAGCTTGGCCCTGACGCGAGAGTTCTTC. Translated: CASSLALTREFF.